This TCR beta chain was obtained from a study of CD8+ T cells in alopecia areata. Germline V gene data show CDR1 as SQVTM and CDR2 as ANQGSEA. Unmatched junction bases numbered 5, after V lost 8 bases and J lost 10 bases. This CDR3 is 10 amino acids long. The authors extracted RNA and reverse transcribed it into cDNA as the sequencing template. Clones were sequenced by immunoSEQ multiplex PCR, and TCRdb holds only the in-frame ones, with some missing. The sample consists of 110,000 to 150,000 clones, approximately 49% of them appearing once. The count of this clone is one. Its antigen is still unknown. Overall study results and limits: Normal skin's resident alphabeta T cells are also sequenced in scalp samples.

The chain links TRBV29-1 to TRBJ2-1, with TRBD1 matching 7 bases. The TCR originated in a human donor with alopecia areata. The specimen comprised CD4+ T cells sorted from blood, sampled at week 0. The CDR3 loop is CSLRQGEQFF. In DNA, the CDR3 is TGCAGCCTTAGACAGGGAGAGCAGTTCTTC.